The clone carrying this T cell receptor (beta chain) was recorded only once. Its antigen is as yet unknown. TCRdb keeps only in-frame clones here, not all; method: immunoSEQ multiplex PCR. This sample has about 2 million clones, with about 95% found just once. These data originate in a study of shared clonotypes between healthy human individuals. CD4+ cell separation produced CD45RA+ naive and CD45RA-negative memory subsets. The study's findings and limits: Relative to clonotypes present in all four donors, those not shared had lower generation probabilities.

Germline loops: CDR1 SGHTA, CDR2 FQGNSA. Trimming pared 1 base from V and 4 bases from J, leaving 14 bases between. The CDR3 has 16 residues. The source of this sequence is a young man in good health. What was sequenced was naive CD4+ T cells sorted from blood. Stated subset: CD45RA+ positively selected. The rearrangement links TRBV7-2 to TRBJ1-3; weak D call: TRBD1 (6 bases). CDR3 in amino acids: CASSLVGGSWGNTIYF. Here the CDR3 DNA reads TGTGCCAGCAGCTTAGTTGGGGGCTCATGGGGAAACACCATATATTTT.